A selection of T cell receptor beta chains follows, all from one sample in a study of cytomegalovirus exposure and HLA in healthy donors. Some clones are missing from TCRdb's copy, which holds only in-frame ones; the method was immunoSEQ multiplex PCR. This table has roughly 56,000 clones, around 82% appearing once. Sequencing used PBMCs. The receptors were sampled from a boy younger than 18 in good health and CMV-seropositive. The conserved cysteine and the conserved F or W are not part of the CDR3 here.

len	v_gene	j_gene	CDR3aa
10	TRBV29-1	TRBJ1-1	SATGNIAEAF
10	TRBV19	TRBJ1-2	AAHRDDYGYT
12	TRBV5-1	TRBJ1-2	ASSLDRRGYGYT
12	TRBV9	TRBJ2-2	ASSAGVVTGELF
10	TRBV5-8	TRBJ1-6	ASSPRTSPLH
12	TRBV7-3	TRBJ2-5	ASSLTGEGETQY
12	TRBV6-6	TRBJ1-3	ASSQILSGNTIY
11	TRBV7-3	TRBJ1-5	ASIAIQNQPQH
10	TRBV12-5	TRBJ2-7	ASGFGTLMQY
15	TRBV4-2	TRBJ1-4	ASSLLASHRDNEKLF
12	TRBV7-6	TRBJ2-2	ASSVGTGTGELF
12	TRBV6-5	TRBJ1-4	ASRLGQGYEKLF
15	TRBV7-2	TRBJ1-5	ASSLSTWTGSEQPQH
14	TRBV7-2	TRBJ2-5	ASSSFPRGAEETQY
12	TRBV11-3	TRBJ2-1	ASSENLAANEQF
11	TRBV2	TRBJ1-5	ASSVRVRQPQH
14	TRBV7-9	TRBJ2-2	ASSRARGANTGELF
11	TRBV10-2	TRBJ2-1	ASRRTGGDEQF
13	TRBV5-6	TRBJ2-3	ASSHGTLDGNTQY
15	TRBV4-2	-	ASSQEGAGAITYEQY
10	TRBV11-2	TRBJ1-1	ASSLAIGEAF
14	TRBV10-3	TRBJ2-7	AISGNPGLASYEQY
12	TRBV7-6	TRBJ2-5	ASSLDSGLGTQY
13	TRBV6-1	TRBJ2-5	ARGQRTSGDETQY
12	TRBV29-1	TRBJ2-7	SVATGTGVGEQY
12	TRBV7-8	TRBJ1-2	AVRTGGPSGGYT
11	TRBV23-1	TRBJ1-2	ASSRGGGHGYT
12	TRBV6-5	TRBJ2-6	ASRRDSGANVLT
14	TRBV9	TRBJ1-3	ASSVAMGGRIDTIY
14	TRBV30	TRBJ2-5	AWSGEDRPRGETQY
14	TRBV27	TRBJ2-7	ASSLAPGDRSSEQY
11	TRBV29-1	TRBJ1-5	SVGGTGNQPQH
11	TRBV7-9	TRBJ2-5	ASSLKAQETQY
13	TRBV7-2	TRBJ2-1	ASSLRWAGAGEQF
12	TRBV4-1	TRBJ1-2	ASSQAGTNYGYT
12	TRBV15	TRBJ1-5	ATSLPQGHQPQH
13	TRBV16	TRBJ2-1	ASSQFLGSYNEQF
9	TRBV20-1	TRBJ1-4	SATGVEKLF
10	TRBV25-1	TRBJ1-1	ASSVTGREAF
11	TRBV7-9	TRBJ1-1	ASSTRRGTEAF
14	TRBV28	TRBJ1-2	ASSSPDSFSIYGYT
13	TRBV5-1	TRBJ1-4	ASTGQGAPEEKLF
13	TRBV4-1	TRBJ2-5	ASSQDPGARETQY
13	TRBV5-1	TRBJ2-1	ASSLAGGNYNEQF
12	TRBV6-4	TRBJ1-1	ASSDSSRNTEAF
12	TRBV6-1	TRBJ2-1	ASMEAGGHHEQF
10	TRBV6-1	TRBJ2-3	ATRTSTDTQY
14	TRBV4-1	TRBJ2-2	ASSPPLTEFTGELF
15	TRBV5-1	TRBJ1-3	ASSLVGQRHSGNTIY
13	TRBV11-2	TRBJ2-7	ASSLIRDRIYEQY
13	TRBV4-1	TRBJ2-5	ASSPDSSGQETQY
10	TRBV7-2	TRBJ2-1	ASSLQRGEQF
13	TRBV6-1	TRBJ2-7	ASSDIIDGQDEQY
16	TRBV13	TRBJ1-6	ASSRTGLRSSYNSPLH